This TCR beta chain is from a study of CD8 T cells in ankylosing spondylitis. Germline loops: CDR1 MNHNS, CDR2 SASEGT. V was pared by 1 base and J by 4 bases, with 8 bases between. The CDR3 sequence is 13 residues long. MiXCR, run by TCRdb on the 5' RACE reads, gives a single entry per CDR3 protein. Here the sample spans some 250,000 distinct CDR3 sequences, roughly 25% being singletons. This clonotype has only a few counts. Source material: blood, either unsorted or a sorted T cell fraction (not recorded which). This TCR was sampled from a male donor with ankylosing spondylitis or in good health (not recorded which). The genes are TRBV6-1 and TRBJ2-7; D ambiguous. CDR3 nucleotide sequence: TGTGCCAGCAGTGAAGTGGCCTTATACGAGCAGTACTTC. Translating gives CASSEVALYEQYF.